Listed below are T cell receptor beta chains from one sample, sequenced in a study of T cell changes during pregnancy in multiple sclerosis. Repertoires were generated with immunoSEQ multiplex PCR, while TCRdb's copy carries only in-frame clones and drops some. Of about 36,000 clones listed, 88% were seen once; the top ten hold under 0.75%. The sample consisted of CD4+ T cells from peripheral blood mononuclear cells, taken in the first trimester of pregnancy. These receptor sequences come from a female donor with multiple sclerosis, enrolled in a pregnancy study. The CDR3 runs from the conserved cysteine through the conserved F or W. D genes are given only for firm matches. Clone size is stated in some rows and not others, as once, few, many or a class when expanded.

D,size,V,J,DNA,CDR3
.,.,TRBV6-1,TRBJ1-4,TGTGCCAGCAGCCCTACGGGGAGGTATGAAAAACTGTTTTTT,CASSPTGRYEKLFF
TRBD1,.,TRBV11-2,TRBJ1-1,TGTGCCAGCAGCCAAGGGGGACAGGGGAACACTGAAGCTTTCTTT,CASSQGGQGNTEAFF
.,.,TRBV30,TRBJ2-3,TGTGCCTGGATGCGGCGCCTCATCGGCAGGGGGGTTGCAGATACGCAGTATTTT,CAWMRRLIGRGVADTQYF
TRBD1,.,TRBV7-9,TRBJ1-1,TGTGCCAGCCTCACCCCGGGACAGGGGAACACTGAAGCTTTCTTT,CASLTPGQGNTEAFF
.,few,TRBV25-1,TRBJ2-3,TGTGCCAGCAGTGACGCCATGGACTTACACACAGATACGCAGTATTTT,CASSDAMDLHTDTQYF
.,.,TRBV6-1,TRBJ1-6,TGTGCCAGCAGTGGAAGGGGCAATTCACCCCTCCACTTT,CASSGRGNSPLHF
.,.,TRBV7-9,TRBJ1-1,TGTGCCAGCAGCTTCCGGACAGAGCCCTACACTGAAGCTTTCTTT,CASSFRTEPYTEAFF
TRBD2,.,TRBV19,TRBJ2-5,TGTGCCAGTAGTATAGCGGCTAGCGGGAGGCCGACCCAGTACTTC,CASSIAASGRPTQYF
TRBD2,.,TRBV14,TRBJ2-1,TGTGCCAGCAGCCGCAGGACTAGCGGGAGCGGTGAGCAGTTCTTC,CASSRRTSGSGEQFF
.,.,TRBV19,TRBJ1-1,TGTGCCAGTAGTATCATGGCGGGTTCTACGAACACTGAAGCTTTCTTT,CASSIMAGSTNTEAFF
.,once,TRBV28,TRBJ2-3,TGTGCCAGCAGTTCGGCCGACAGGTTCACAGATACGCAGTATTTT,CASSSADRFTDTQYF
.,.,TRBV4-2,TRBJ2-3,TGTGCCAGCAGCCAAGAGTTAGCTTGGCGAGATACGCAGTATTTT,CASSQELAWRDTQYF
.,.,TRBV5-1,TRBJ1-2,TGCGCCAGCACCCCGGCGGGCGACTCTGGCTACACCTTC,CASTPAGDSGYTF
TRBD2,.,TRBV5-4,TRBJ2-1,TGTGCCAGCAGCTTGGCTAGCGGGAGTCCCAATGAGCAGTTCTTC,CASSLASGSPNEQFF
.,.,TRBV28,TRBJ1-3,TGTGCCAGCACTCCCAGACAGGAAGGAAACACCATATATTTT,CASTPRQEGNTIYF
TRBD1,.,TRBV4-1,TRBJ2-5,TGCGCCAGCAGCCTCAGACAGGGGGAAACGGAGACCCAGTACTTC,CASSLRQGETETQYF
TRBD1,.,TRBV5-8,TRBJ1-2,TGTGCCAGCAGCTGGGGACAGGGGGTTTATCGCTACACCTTC,CASSWGQGVYRYTF